The clone carrying this TCR beta chain was observed a few times. Its antigen is as yet unknown. The PCR ran on 60 Vbeta and 13 Jbeta primers. Measured with immunoSEQ multiplex PCR; TCRdb has only the in-frame clones, and not every one. The sample has a few hundred thousand clones, roughly four fifths seen once; the top ten hold 0.22%. The data originate from a study of cytomegalovirus exposure and HLA in healthy donors. Study-level findings and limits: The investigators catalogued 164 TCR beta chains as cytomegalovirus-associated. Near-uniform donor sequencing depth was presumed by presence/absence analyses.

The TCR was taken from a girl aged 2 to 9 in good health and CMV-seronegative. The sequenced sample consisted of PBMCs.

This CDR3 is CSVGLAGEDTQYF. For the CDR3, the DNA is TGCAGCGTAGGACTAGCGGGAGAAGATACGCAGTATTTT. V is TRBV29-1 and J is TRBJ2-3; the match to TRBD2 covers 13 bases. This CDR3 has 13 residues. Germline V gene sequence: CDR1 SQVTM, CDR2 ANQGSEA. V lost 6 bases and J lost 5; bases outside the gene matches: 2.